A selection of T cell receptor beta chains follows, all from one sample in a study of blood T cell repertoires in COVID-19. Profiled with immunoSEQ multiplex PCR; TCRdb holds only in-frame clones, not every one. Altogether tens of thousands of clones are present, approximately 87% being singletons, with the ten largest covering around 10%. Sequencing was done on a sample of peripheral blood. The origin of the receptors is a human donor in a cohort sampled during active COVID-19. CDR3s include the opening cysteine and the closing phenylalanine or tryptophan. Each record gives: CDR3 length, D gene, V gene, J gene, clone size, CDR3 protein, CDR3 DNA. A D gene is named only where the DNA matches it firmly. Clone size is not always given. Where it is, it says once, few, many or a class for expanded clones.

16	TRBD1	TRBV6-2/TRBV6-3	TRBJ1-6	NA	CASSGARTGLDSPLHF	TGTGCCAGCAGTGGAGCCCGGACAGGGCTGGACTCACCCCTCCACTTT
15	NA	TRBV7-3	TRBJ2-2	NA	CASSKGRVSPGELFF	TGTGCCAGCAGCAAAGGCAGGGTGTCACCCGGGGAGCTGTTTTTT
19	TRBD2	TRBV7-2	TRBJ2-1	medium-sized	CASSARTWTSGYAYNEQFF	TGTGCCAGCAGCGCGCGGACCTGGACTAGCGGGTACGCCTACAATGAGCAGTTCTTC
15	NA	TRBV6-6	TRBJ2-6	NA	CASSLQGTGANVLTF	TGTGCCAGCAGTCTACAGGGAACTGGGGCCAACGTCCTGACTTTC
20	TRBD2	TRBV4-2	TRBJ2-1	NA	CASSQELASGRAPINNEQFF	TGTGCCAGCAGCCAAGAATTGGCTAGCGGGAGGGCCCCCATTAACAATGAGCAGTTCTTC
13	NA	TRBV6-1	TRBJ1-2	NA	CASSEQGKYGYTF	TGTGCCAGCAGTGAACAGGGGAAATATGGCTACACCTTC
16	TRBD2	TRBV24-1	TRBJ2-1	NA	CATSDPSTSGANEQFF	TGTGCCACCAGTGATCCGTCGACTAGCGGGGCCAATGAGCAGTTCTTC
15	TRBD1	TRBV2	TRBJ1-6	NA	CASSEARGGLSPLHF	TGTGCCAGCAGTGAAGCGCGAGGGGGCCTTTCACCCCTCCACTTT
17	TRBD1	TRBV5-1	TRBJ1-5	NA	CASSLSAGGSFNQPQHF	TGCGCCAGCAGCTTGTCTGCAGGGGGTTCGTTCAATCAGCCCCAGCATTTT
16	TRBD2	TRBV27	TRBJ2-2	NA	CASKYSGTSGTGELFF	TGTGCCAGTAAATACTCCGGGACTAGCGGCACCGGGGAGCTGTTTTTT
15	TRBD1	TRBV3-1/TRBV3-2	TRBJ1-1	few	CASSQVGTANTEAFF	TGTGCCAGCAGCCAAGTAGGGACAGCGAACACTGAAGCTTTCTTT
16	TRBD2	TRBV2	TRBJ2-3	NA	CASSEGAGGHTDTQYF	TGTGCCAGCAGTGAAGGAGCGGGGGGACACACAGATACGCAGTATTTT
13	NA	TRBV7-2	TRBJ1-2	NA	CASSSGVGYGYTF	TGTGCCAGCAGCTCGGGTGTTGGCTATGGCTACACCTTC
14	NA	TRBV3-1/TRBV3-2	TRBJ2-3	NA	CASSQDRHSDTQYF	TGTGCCAGCAGCCAAGATAGACACTCCGATACGCAGTATTTT
17	TRBD1	TRBV3-1/TRBV3-2	TRBJ2-3	NA	CASSQERPGTGRDTQYF	TGTGCCAGCAGCCAAGAAAGGCCCGGGACAGGCAGAGATACGCAGTATTTT
16	NA	TRBV3-1/TRBV3-2	TRBJ1-2	NA	CASSQEAGRPGYGYTF	TGTGCCAGCAGCCAAGAGGCTGGGAGACCGGGCTATGGCTACACCTTC
17	NA	TRBV9	TRBJ2-1	NA	CASSAGRGGRSYNEQFF	TGTGCCAGCAGCGCAGGGAGGGGGGGCCGATCCTACAATGAGCAGTTCTTC
12	NA	TRBV29-1	TRBJ1-2	few	CSVETRGYGYTF	TGCAGCGTTGAAACTCGAGGCTATGGCTACACCTTC
16	NA	TRBV5-1	TRBJ2-1	NA	CASSISGGSSYNEQFF	TGCGCCAGCAGCATATCAGGGGGGTCGTCCTACAATGAGCAGTTCTTC
13	NA	TRBV29-1	TRBJ2-7	NA	CSVAGHSAYEQYF	TGCAGCGTTGCAGGACACAGCGCCTACGAGCAGTACTTC
14	NA	TRBV9	TRBJ2-3	NA	CASSVAGHTDTQYF	TGTGCCAGCAGCGTAGCGGGACATACAGATACGCAGTATTTT
12	NA	TRBV28	TRBJ2-1	NA	CVAGSSYNEQFF	TGTGTCGCGGGCAGCTCCTACAATGAGCAGTTCTTC
16	TRBD2	TRBV6-6	TRBJ2-4	NA	CASSSSGGLAKNIQYF	TGTGCCAGCAGCTCTAGCGGGGGGTTAGCCAAAAACATTCAGTACTTC
15	NA	TRBV5-1	TRBJ2-1	NA	CASSLAGVTYNEQFF	TGCGCCAGCAGCTTGGCCGGGGTGACCTACAATGAGCAGTTCTTC
14	NA	TRBV19	TRBJ1-1	once	CASSLTDMNTEAFF	TGTGCCAGTAGTTTGACAGATATGAACACTGAAGCTTTCTTT
14	TRBD2	TRBV2	TRBJ2-1	NA	CASRTSGSGNEQFF	TGTGCCTCACGGACTAGCGGGAGTGGCAATGAGCAGTTCTTC
15	NA	TRBV2	TRBJ1-6	NA	CASIQMLSYNSPLHF	TGTGCCAGCATTCAGATGCTCTCCTATAATTCACCCCTCCACTTT
11	NA	TRBV30	TRBJ2-7	few	CAWLSSYEQYF	TGTGCCTGGCTCTCCAGCTACGAGCAGTACTTC
15	TRBD2	TRBV7-3	TRBJ2-7	NA	CASSLSAGGLYEQYF	TGTGCCAGCAGCTTATCGGCGGGAGGGCTCTACGAGCAGTACTTC
15	TRBD2	TRBV11-2	TRBJ2-1	NA	CASSPGLADYNEQFF	TGTGCCAGCAGCCCGGGACTAGCGGATTACAATGAGCAGTTCTTC
16	TRBD2	TRBV7-9	TRBJ2-3	NA	CASSPGLAGLGDTQYF	TGTGCCAGCAGCCCGGGACTAGCGGGGTTAGGAGATACGCAGTATTTT
13	NA	TRBV12-3/TRBV12-4	TRBJ1-2	NA	CASWADANYGYTF	TGTGCCAGCTGGGCAGACGCTAACTATGGCTACACCTTC
18	TRBD1	TRBV15	TRBJ1-2	few	CATSRDRDLLTGGYGYTF	TGTGCCACCAGCAGAGATCGAGATCTACTGACAGGGGGCTATGGCTACACCTTC